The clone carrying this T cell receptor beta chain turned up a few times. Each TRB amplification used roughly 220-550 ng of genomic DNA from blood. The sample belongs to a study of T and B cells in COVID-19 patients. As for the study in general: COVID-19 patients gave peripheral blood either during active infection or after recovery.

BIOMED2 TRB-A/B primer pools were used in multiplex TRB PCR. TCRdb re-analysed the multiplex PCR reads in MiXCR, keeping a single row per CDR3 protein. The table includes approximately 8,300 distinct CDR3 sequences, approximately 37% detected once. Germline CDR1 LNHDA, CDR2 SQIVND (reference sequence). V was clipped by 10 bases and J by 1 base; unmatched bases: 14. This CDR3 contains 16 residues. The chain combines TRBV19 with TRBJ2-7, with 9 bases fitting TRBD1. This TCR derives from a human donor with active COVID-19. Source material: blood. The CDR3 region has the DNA TGTGCCACTAAGTCCCAACCCGGGACAGGGTCCTACGAGCAGTACTTC. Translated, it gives CATKSQPGTGSYEQYF.